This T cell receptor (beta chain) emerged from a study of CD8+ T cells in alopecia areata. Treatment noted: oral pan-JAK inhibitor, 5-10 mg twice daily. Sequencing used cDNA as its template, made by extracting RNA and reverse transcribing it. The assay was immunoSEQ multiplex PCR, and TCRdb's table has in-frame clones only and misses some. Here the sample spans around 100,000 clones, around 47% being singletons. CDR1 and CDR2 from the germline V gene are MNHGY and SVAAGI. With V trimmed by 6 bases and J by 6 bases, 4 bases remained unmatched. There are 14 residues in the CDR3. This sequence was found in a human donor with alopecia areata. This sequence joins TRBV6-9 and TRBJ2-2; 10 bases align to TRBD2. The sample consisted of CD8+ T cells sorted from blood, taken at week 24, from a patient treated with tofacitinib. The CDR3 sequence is CASRAGGDAGELFF. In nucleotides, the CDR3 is TGTGCCAGCAGAGCGGGAGGGGACGCCGGGGAGCTGTTTTTT.